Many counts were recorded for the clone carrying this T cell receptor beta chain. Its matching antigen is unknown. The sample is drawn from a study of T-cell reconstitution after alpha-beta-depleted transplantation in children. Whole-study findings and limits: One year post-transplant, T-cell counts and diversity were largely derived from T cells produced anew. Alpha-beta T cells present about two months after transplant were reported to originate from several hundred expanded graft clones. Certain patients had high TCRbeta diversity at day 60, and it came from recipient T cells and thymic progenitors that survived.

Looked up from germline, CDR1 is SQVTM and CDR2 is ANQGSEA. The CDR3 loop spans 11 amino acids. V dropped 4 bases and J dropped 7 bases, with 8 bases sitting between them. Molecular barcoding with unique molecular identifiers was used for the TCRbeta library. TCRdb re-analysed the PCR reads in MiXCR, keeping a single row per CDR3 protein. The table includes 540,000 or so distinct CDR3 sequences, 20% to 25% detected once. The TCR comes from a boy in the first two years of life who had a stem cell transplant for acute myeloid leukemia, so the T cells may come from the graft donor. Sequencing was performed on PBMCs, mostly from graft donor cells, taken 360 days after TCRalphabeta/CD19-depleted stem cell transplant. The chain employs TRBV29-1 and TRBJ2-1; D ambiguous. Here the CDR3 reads CSVVPGNEQFF. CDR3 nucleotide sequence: TGCAGCGTTGTCCCAGGAAATGAGCAGTTCTTC.